The T cell receptor (beta chain) described here comes from a study of OX40 agonist ivuxolimab in advanced cancers. Sequenced by immunoSEQ multiplex PCR; TCRdb stores in-frame clones only, minus some. Of fewer than 90,000 clones in the sample, approximately 85% were seen once. Sequencing was performed on CD4+ or CD8+ T cells sorted from blood, taken in a trial of the OX40 agonist ivuxolimab. The source is an adult with an advanced solid tumor such as melanoma, head and neck, liver or kidney cancer.

The CDR3 DNA sequence: TGTGCCAGTCGGGGGGCAGTCTATGGCTACACCTTC. Translation: CASRGAVYGYTF. J is TRBJ1-2 and V is TRBV19; tentative D call: TRBD1 (6 bases). V was cut by 8 bases and J by 4 bases, with 11 bases left in between. CDR1 is LNHDA, CDR2 SQIVND, per germline (reference sequence). CDR3 length equals 12 residues.